The clone carrying this T cell receptor beta chain was observed many times. V trimming: 4 bases; J trimming: 10 bases; junction bases outside the gene matches: 8. Germline CDR1 SGHAT, CDR2 FQNNGV. The CDR3 extends over 14 amino acids. From the 5' RACE reads, TCRdb called clonotypes with MiXCR, one entry per CDR3 protein. This sample has 63,000 or so distinct CDR3 sequences, with around 15% found just once. These data belong to a study of T cells of healthy individuals. The rearrangement joins TRBV11-2 to TRBJ1-2; TRBD1 matches 11 bases. This sequence originates from a human donor in good health. The CDR3 spells CASSSLRDRGDYTF. Written as DNA, the CDR3 is TGTGCCAGCAGCTCGTTAAGGGACAGGGGGGACTACACCTTC.